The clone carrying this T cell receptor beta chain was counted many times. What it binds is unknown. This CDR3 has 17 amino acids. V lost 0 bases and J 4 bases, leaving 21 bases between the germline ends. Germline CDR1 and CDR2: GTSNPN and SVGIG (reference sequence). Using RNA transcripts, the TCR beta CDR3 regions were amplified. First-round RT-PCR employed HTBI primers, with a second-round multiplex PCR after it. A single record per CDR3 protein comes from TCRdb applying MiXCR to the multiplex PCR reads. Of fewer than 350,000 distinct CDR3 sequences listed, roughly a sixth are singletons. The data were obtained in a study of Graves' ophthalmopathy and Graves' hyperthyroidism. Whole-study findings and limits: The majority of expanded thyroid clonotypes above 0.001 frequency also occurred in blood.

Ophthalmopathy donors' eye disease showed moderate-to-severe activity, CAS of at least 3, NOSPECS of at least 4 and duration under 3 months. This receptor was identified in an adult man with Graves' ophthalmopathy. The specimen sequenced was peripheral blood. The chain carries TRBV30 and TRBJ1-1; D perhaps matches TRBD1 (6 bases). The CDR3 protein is CAWSVPDSITAFTEAFF. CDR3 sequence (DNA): TGTGCCTGGAGTGTCCCGGACAGTATTACTGCGTTCACTGAAGCTTTCTTT.